This T cell receptor beta chain was documented in a study of blood T cells in healthy people across ages. Caucasian, healthy and from Russia, the donors were aged between about 6 and 90. Next came a second PCR, run for about 7 to 12 cycles, which used a sample-barcoded 5' primer along with a J-beta primer mix. TCRdb redid the calling of the 5' RACE reads with MiXCR, one entry per CDR3 protein. The profile shows about 1.6 million distinct CDR3 sequences, approximately 32% of them singletons. Regarding this clonotype: One junction end disagrees with the germline gene, perhaps due to a read error.

This CDR3 is 11 amino acids long. The chain is built from TRBV12-3 or TRBV12-4 and TRBJ2-7, with no clear D. This sequence was found in a woman aged 30 to 39 in good health. Input material: blood. DNA of the CDR3: TGTGCCCGCAGCTTCGGGCGCGAGCAGTACTTC. Protein product: CARSFGREQYF.